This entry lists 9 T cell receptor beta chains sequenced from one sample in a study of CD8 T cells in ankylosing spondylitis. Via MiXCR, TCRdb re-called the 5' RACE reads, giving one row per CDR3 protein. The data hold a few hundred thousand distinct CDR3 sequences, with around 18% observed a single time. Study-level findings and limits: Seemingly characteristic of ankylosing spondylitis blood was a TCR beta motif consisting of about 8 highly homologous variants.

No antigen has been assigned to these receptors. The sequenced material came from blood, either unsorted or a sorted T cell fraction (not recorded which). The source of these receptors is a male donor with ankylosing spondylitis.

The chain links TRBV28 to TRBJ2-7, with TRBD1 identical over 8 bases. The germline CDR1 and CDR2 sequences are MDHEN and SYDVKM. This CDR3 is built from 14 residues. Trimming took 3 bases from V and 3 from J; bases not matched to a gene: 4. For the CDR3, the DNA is TGTGCCAGCAGTTTTAGTGACAGGGGCTACGAGCAGTACTTC. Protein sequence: CASSFSDRGYEQYF.

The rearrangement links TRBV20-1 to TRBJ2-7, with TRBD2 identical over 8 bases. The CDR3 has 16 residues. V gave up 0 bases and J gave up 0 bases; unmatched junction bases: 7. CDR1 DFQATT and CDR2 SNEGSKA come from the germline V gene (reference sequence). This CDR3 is CSARDLASGSSYEQYF. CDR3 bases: TGCAGTGCTAGAGATCTTGCTAGCGGGTCCTCCTACGAGCAGTACTTC.

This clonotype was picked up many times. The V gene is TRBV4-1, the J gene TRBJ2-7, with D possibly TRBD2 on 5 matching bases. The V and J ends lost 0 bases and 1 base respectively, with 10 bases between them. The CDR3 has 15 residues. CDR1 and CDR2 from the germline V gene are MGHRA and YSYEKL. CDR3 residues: CASSQEGSGSYEQYF. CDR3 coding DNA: TGCGCCAGCAGCCAAGAGGGGTCGGGGTCCTACGAGCAGTACTTC.

This chain's CDR3 is CASSQETLVSPLHF. In nucleotides, the CDR3 is TGCGCCAGCAGCCAAGAGACATTGGTTTCACCCCTCCACTTT. The chain links TRBV4-1 to TRBJ1-6; no clear D. The CDR3 length is 14 residues. V was shortened by 0 bases and J by 9 bases, with 9 bases between the two germline ends. CDR1 and CDR2 from the germline V gene are MGHRA and YSYEKL.

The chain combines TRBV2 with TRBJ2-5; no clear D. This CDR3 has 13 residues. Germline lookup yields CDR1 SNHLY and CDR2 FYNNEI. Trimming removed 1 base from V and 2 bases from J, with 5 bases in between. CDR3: CASSEVRQETQYF. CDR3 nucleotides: TGTGCCAGCAGTGAAGTAAGGCAAGAGACCCAGTACTTC.

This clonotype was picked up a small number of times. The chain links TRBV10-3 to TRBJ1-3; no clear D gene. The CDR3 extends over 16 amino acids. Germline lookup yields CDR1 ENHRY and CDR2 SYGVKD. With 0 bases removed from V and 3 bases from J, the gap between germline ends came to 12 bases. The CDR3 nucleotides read TGTGCCATCAGTGAGTCTAACTCGGCGGGTGGAAACACCATATATTTT. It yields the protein CAISESNSAGGNTIYF.

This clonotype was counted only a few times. The CDR3 here is CASSPDWRYEQYF. CDR3 DNA sequence: TGTGCCAGCAGCCCGGACTGGCGCTACGAGCAGTACTTC. The rearrangement joins TRBV7-9 to TRBJ2-7, with D maybe TRBD2 (5 bases). V was trimmed by 5 bases and J by 3 bases, leaving 11 bases between them. This CDR3 spans 13 amino acids. CDR1 and CDR2 from the germline V gene are SEHNR and FQNEAQ (reference sequence).

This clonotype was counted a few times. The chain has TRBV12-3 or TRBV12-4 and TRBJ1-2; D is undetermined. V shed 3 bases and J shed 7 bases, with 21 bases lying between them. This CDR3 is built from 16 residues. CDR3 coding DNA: TGTGCCAGCAGTTTCATCGTCTCCGCTTTGGGCATTGGCTACACCTTC. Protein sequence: CASSFIVSALGIGYTF.

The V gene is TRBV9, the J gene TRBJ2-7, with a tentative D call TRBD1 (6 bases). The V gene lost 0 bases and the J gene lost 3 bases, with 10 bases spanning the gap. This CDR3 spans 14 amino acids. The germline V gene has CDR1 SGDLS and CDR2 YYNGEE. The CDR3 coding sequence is TGTGCCAGCAGCGTAGGACAGGTAAACTACGAGCAGTACTTC. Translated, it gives CASSVGQVNYEQYF. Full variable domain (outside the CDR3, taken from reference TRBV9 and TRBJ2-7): DSGVTQTPKHLITATGQRVTLRCSPRSGDLSVYWYQQSLDQGLQFLIQYYNGEERAKGNILERFSAQQFPDLHSELNLSSLELGDSALYFCASSVGQVNYEQYFGPGTRLTVT.